Here is one T cell receptor (beta chain) with its context. Its specificity is unknown. This could be a read error, since a much larger clone is one nucleotide away. The missing conserved phenylalanine or tryptophan at the end of this CDR3 makes a read error likely. Indicated time point: newly diagnosed GD, antithyroid drugs for less than 3 months. With RNA extracted from PBMCs as input, the TCR library was made. CDR3 regions were amplified by Arm-PCR using iRepertoire HTBI primers to build TCR beta libraries. Original handling: Across all samples, roughly 60 TRBV segments and around 13 TRBJ segments were identified. Each CDR3 protein is one row after TCRdb ran MiXCR on the multiplex PCR reads. TCRdb, not the authors, supplied the V and J calls. The table lists hundreds of thousands of distinct CDR3 sequences, 15% to 20% of them singletons. This sample was taken from a study of regulatory T cells in long-lasting Graves disease.

CDR3 size: 12 residues. Trimming pared 9 bases from V and 8 bases from J, leaving 16 bases between. Findings of the study overall: Persistent disease was characterized by preferential usage of TRBV28, TRBJ1-2 and TRBJ2-5. Newly diagnosed patients shared more than 750 public clonotypes; persistent patients shared approximately 2,700.

In addition, the sample was reused for a study of T cells in Graves' hyperthyroidism and ophthalmopathy. That study adds: Most thyroid clonotypes expanded above 0.001 were also detected in blood.

The rearrangement uses TRBV12-3 or TRBV12-4 and TRBJ1-2; D remains unclear. This sequence originates from a man younger than 35 with Graves disease. The source was peripheral blood mononuclear cells (PBMCs), collected at new diagnosis, from a patient treated with antithyroid drugs. CDR3: CASSPSGIGYTS. The DNA for the CDR3 is TGTGCCAGTAGCCCCTCGGGGATCGGCTACACCTCC.